The clone carrying this T cell receptor beta chain has ten or more counts. This sample stems from a study of Graves' ophthalmopathy and Graves' hyperthyroidism. Investigators amplified TCR beta CDR3 regions from RNA transcripts. HTBI primers were employed in first-round RT-PCR, then a second-round multiplex PCR followed. From the multiplex PCR reads, TCRdb called clonotypes with MiXCR, one entry per CDR3 protein. Of 200,000 to 250,000 distinct CDR3 sequences listed, approximately 21% are singletons. Trimming took 5 bases from V and 3 from J, leaving 11 bases between them. Germline CDR1 reads SGHDN; CDR2 reads FVKESK. This CDR3 spans 15 amino acids.

This rearrangement joins TRBV14 to TRBJ1-6; D is possibly TRBD1 (6 bases). The sample was peripheral blood. This sequence was found in a woman aged 45-59 years with Graves' ophthalmopathy. Here the CDR3 reads CASSETTGYNSPLHF. CDR3 DNA: TGTGCCAGCAGCGAAACGACAGGCTATAATTCACCCCTCCACTTT.